These T cell receptor beta chains were read from a single sample in a study of metastatic and nonmetastatic thyroid tumors. TCRdb re-called clones from the PCR reads using MiXCR. The table includes 22,000 or so clones, around 23% detected once. Material: blood. These receptors were taken from a male donor with papillary thyroid cancer or a benign thyroid nodule (not recorded which). Some clones in this sample may be carry-over from other donors' samples. The CDR3 runs from the conserved cysteine through the conserved F or W. The D gene is left open where the match is weak. Clone sizes are given selectively: once, few, many, or a class where the clone is expanded.

>few|TRBJ2-7|TRBD1|TRBV30
TGTGCCTGGAGCTTACAGGGGGAAGGTTCTTACGAGCAGTACTTC
CAWSLQGEGSYEQYF
>many|TRBJ1-1|-|TRBV3-1
TGTGCCAGCAGCCAAGAGGGGAACACTGAAGCTTTCTTT
CASSQEGNTEAFF
>few|TRBJ2-1|TRBD2|TRBV19
TGTGCCAGTAGTGTATCCGGGACTAGTAGCGAGCAGTTCTTC
CASSVSGTSSEQFF
>many|TRBJ2-2|-|TRBV2
TGTGCCAGCAGTGAATTGGGGAGGCTGTTTTTT
CASSELGRLFF
>many|TRBJ1-1|TRBD1|TRBV11-2
TGTGCCAGCAGCTCCGGGACAGGAACCGCGGGCACTGAAGCTTTCTTT
CASSSGTGTAGTEAFF
>many|TRBJ2-4|-|TRBV28
TGTGCCAGCAGTTTATACAGGGAGCTAGCCAAAAACATTCAGTACTTC
CASSLYRELAKNIQYF
>-|TRBJ2-3|TRBD2|TRBV11-2
TGTGCCAGCAGCCGATTAGGGCGGGGGAGCACAGATACGCAGTATTTT
CASSRLGRGSTDTQYF
>-|TRBJ1-1|-|TRBV7-2
TGTGCCAGCAGCGTACTCATGAACACTGAAGCTTTCTTT
CASSVLMNTEAFF
>many|TRBJ2-1|TRBD2|TRBV20-1
TGCAGTGCACCCAGCGGGAGGGCCAGGAATGAGCAGTTCTTC
CSAPSGRARNEQFF
>few|TRBJ1-5|-|TRBV6-1
TGTGCCAGCAGACCTAAGGGCGGCGGTTCACGGCCCCAGCATTTT
CASRPKGGGSRPQHF
>few|TRBJ2-1|-|TRBV5-1
TGCGCCAGCAGCTCCGGATACAATGAGCAGTTCTTC
CASSSGYNEQFF
>many|TRBJ2-1|-|TRBV7-9
TGTGCCAGCAGCTTAGCTTGGGAGCAGTTCTTC
CASSLAWEQFF
>-|TRBJ2-1|-|TRBV7-8
TGTGCCAGCAGCGTACGACAGGGAGGAGAGCAGTTCTTC
CASSVRQGGEQFF
>few|TRBJ2-7|-|TRBV4-3
TGCGCCAGCAGCTCGGGGACAAGATACGAGCAGTACTTC
CASSSGTRYEQYF
>many|TRBJ2-2|TRBD2|TRBV11-1
TGTGCCAGCAGCCCGAGGTCTGGGCGGGAGCCCGGGGAGCTGTTTTTT
CASSPRSGREPGELFF
>many|TRBJ1-3|-|TRBV12-3/TRBV12-4
TGTGCCAGCAGACCGGACAGACGAGGAAACACCATATATTTT
CASRPDRRGNTIYF
>-|TRBJ2-7|-|TRBV11-2
TGTGCCAGCAGCCGGGGCGGAGTAAGCGAGCAGTACTTC
CASSRGGVSEQYF
>many|TRBJ1-1|TRBD1|TRBV3-1
TGTGCCAGCAGCCAAGCAGTCGGCAGGGGGCTTAAAGCTTTCTTT
CASSQAVGRGLKAFF
>many|TRBJ2-5|-|TRBV5-4
TGTGCCAGCAGCGGACCGATGGGACAAGAGACCCAGTACTTC
CASSGPMGQETQYF
>many|TRBJ2-1|-|TRBV20-1
TGCAGTGCTAGAGATATGTCGGGAAGTCTAAGCAATGAGCAGTTCTTC
CSARDMSGSLSNEQFF
>many|TRBJ2-1|TRBD1|TRBV5-5
TGTGCCAGCAGACGAACCGGGACAGGGGACAATGAGCAGTTCTTC
CASRRTGTGDNEQFF
>few|TRBJ2-1|-|TRBV12-3/TRBV12-4
TGTGCCAGCAGTTTAGGTTCTAGATTCAATGAGCAGTTCTTC
CASSLGSRFNEQFF
>medium-sized|TRBJ2-1|TRBD2|TRBV6-2/TRBV6-3
TGTGCCAGCAGCCCCCGGACTAGCGGGAGCTCCTACAATGAGCAGTTCTTC
CASSPRTSGSSYNEQFF
>many|TRBJ2-1|TRBD2|TRBV15
TGTGCCACCAGCAGCAAAACGGGAGGGGATTACAATGAGCAGTTCTTC
CATSSKTGGDYNEQFF
>many|TRBJ2-3|-|TRBV20-1
TGCAGTGCTAGTGAGGGGCTGGGCACAGATACGCAGTATTTT
CSASEGLGTDTQYF
>many|TRBJ2-3|TRBD2|TRBV4-1
TGCGCCAGCAGCCAGGGACTAGCGGGAGCTTATACGCAGTATTTT
CASSQGLAGAYTQYF
>many|TRBJ2-2|-|TRBV5-6
TGTGCCAGCAGTTTACAGGGGAGGGACACCGGGGAGCTGTTTTTT
CASSLQGRDTGELFF
>many|TRBJ2-1|-|TRBV6-4
TGTGCCAGCAGCGGGAGCTCCTACAATGAGCAGTTCTTC
CASSGSSYNEQFF
>many|TRBJ2-3|TRBD2|TRBV6-1
TGTGCCAGCAGTGGGGGGACTAGCGCCACAGATACGCAGTATTTT
CASSGGTSATDTQYF
>many|TRBJ1-2|-|TRBV5-5
TGTGCCAGCAGCTTGTTGCCGGAGGGCGCCTATGGCTACACCTTC
CASSLLPEGAYGYTF
>-|TRBJ1-2|TRBD1|TRBV6-1
TGTGCCAGCGCGCCCGGGACAGGGTGGTCCTGGGACTATGGCTACACCTTC
CASAPGTGWSWDYGYTF
>-|TRBJ2-5|TRBD2|TRBV7-6
TGTGCCAGCAGCCCGAGTCGAATAGCGGGAGGTTTAGAGACCCAGTACTTC
CASSPSRIAGGLETQYF
>-|TRBJ1-1|-|TRBV27
TGTGCCAGCAGTTTAAGTCGGGGCACTGAAGCTTTCTTT
CASSLSRGTEAFF
>-|TRBJ2-7|TRBD2|TRBV28
TGTGCCACCCTCCCACTAGCGGGCCTCTCCTACGAGCAGTACTTC
CATLPLAGLSYEQYF
>-|TRBJ2-7|-|TRBV18
TGTGCCAGCTCGCGATGGCTGGACAGCTCATACGAGAAGTACTTC
CASSRWLDSSYEKYF
>-|TRBJ2-5|TRBD2|TRBV12-3/TRBV12-4
TGTGCCAGCAGTGCCGGGACTAGCGGGAGAGGGCAAGAGACCCAGTACTTC
CASSAGTSGRGQETQYF
>-|TRBJ2-7|-|TRBV15
TGTGCCACCAGCAGAGCTACATCGAGTGCGTACTTC
CATSRATSSAYF